This paragraph reports one T cell receptor beta chain. The specificity of this receptor is unknown. Base qualities are not recorded, but no much larger clone differs from it by a single base. The data stem from a study of OX40 agonist ivuxolimab in advanced cancers. General notes on the study: Ivuxolimab was a fully human IgG2 agonistic monoclonal antibody targeting the costimulatory receptor OX40 (CD134). The paper reports the monotherapy dose-escalation portion (N of about 51 patients) of the phase I ivuxolimab trial. Among the roughly 52 dose-escalation patients, about 19 had hepatocellular carcinoma, roughly 15 melanoma, 9 renal cell carcinoma and 9 head and neck cancer. Peripheral TCRbeta sequencing aimed to test whether ivuxolimab altered TCR sequence diversity and caused clonal T-cell expansion. In the dose-escalation cohort, 65% to 85% of patients were male, and the mean age was around 65 years with a range of about 20 to 79. Intravenous ivuxolimab was administered to patients every 2 weeks at six dose levels: 0.01, 0.1, 0.3, 1.5, 3 and 10 mg/kg. Three dose-escalation patients achieved partial responses, one with hepatocellular carcinoma and two with cutaneous melanoma. Patients were allowed to have had prior anti-PD-1, anti-PD-L1 or anti-CTLA-4 therapy, and approximately 40% of the dose-escalation patients had previously received checkpoint inhibitors.

In the germline V gene (reference sequence), CDR1 corresponds to LNHDA and CDR2 to SQIVND. The CDR3, cysteine through phenylalanine, is 15 amino acids long. The CDR3 DNA has 45 bases and is translated from base 1. V lost 6 bases and J lost 2 bases, and the count of bases not matched to a germline gene is 4. Paper-wide results and their limitations: Low levels of normalized T-cell clonal expansion were also seen in some nonresponding patients. The antigen specificity of the peripheral T cells that underwent clonal expansion was not determined. After ivuxolimab, CD8+ T cells had more expanded clones than CD4+ T cells on average. In the 0.1-3.0 mg/kg groups, partial responders had among the lowest normalized peripheral clonal expansion, particularly in CD8+ T cells. Clonal expansion of both CD4+ and CD8+ blood T cells was observed from baseline to week 6 at doses 0.1 to 3.0 mg/kg.

Genomic DNA was extracted from sorted cells for sequencing of the TCRbeta CDR3 region. The immunoSEQ Assay was used for sequencing of TCRbeta CDR3 regions. What TCRdb holds here is the immuneACCESS table cut down to in-frame rearrangements. Part of the clones is not present; checked against another copy, under half of the missing clones reflect an unresolved V gene, and the others are unexplained. This sample has roughly 110,000 clones in its table, and more than 85% of those were observed once. 0.95% to 1.5% of the sample comes from the top ten. The trial excluded patients who had a history of autoimmune disease or were on systemic immunosuppression. In every dose cohort, peripheral blood was drawn for TCR sequencing at baseline, cycle 4 day 1, and cycle 7 day 1. Samples were obtained from an open-label, multicenter, first-in-human phase I dose-escalation trial of ivuxolimab. The trial enrolled adults with locally advanced or metastatic head and neck squamous cell, hepatocellular, melanoma or renal cell carcinoma. Before TCR sequencing, CD4+ T cells and CD8+ T cells from peripheral blood were sorted into separate populations.

Rearrangement joined TRBV19 to TRBJ2-5, and 12 junction bases match TRBD2. The specimen comprised CD4+ or CD8+ T cells sorted from blood, sampled in a trial of the OX40 agonist ivuxolimab. The sequence derives from an adult with an advanced solid tumor such as melanoma, head and neck, liver or kidney cancer. The CDR3 amino acid sequence is: CASRRTSGIQETQYF. The bases are TGTGCCAGTAGAAGGACTAGCGGGATACAAGAGACCCAGTACTTC.